The 3 T cell receptor beta chains reported below all come from one sample, sequenced in a study of spatial heterogeneity in lung cancer. One entry per CDR3 protein, called by TCRdb with MiXCR from the 5' RACE reads. The sample lists tens of thousands of distinct CDR3 sequences; roughly 7.9% were seen once. Noted time point: sample taken at primary tumor resection. Whole RNA, which was extracted from tumor, nontumor lung tissue or frozen PBMC, was sequenced without any cell sorting. Sequenced here: PBMCs, sampled at surgery. Source of these receptors: a female donor with early-stage non-small cell lung cancer.

This clonotype showed up many times. The V gene is TRBV2, the J gene TRBJ2-7; TRBD1 might be the D (6 bases). The CDR3 consists of 16 residues. Germline V CDR1 and CDR2: SNHLY, FYNNEI. Deletions cut 1 base from V and 1 base from J, with 14 bases between. The CDR3, as DNA: TGTGCCAGCAGTGAAGTGGCAGGACAGAAATCCTACGAGCAGTACGTC. Translation: CASSEVAGQKSYEQYV.

V gene TRBV5-1 combines with J gene TRBJ2-7; D is possibly TRBD1 (6 bases). The V end was cut by 4 bases, the J end by 6 bases, with 11 bases between. CDR1 is SGHRS and CDR2 is YFSETQ in the germline V gene. CDR3 size: 12 residues. The CDR3 loop reads CASSAQGSEQYF. CDR3 nucleotide sequence: TGCGCCAGCAGCGCACAGGGATCCGAGCAGTACTTC. Full variable domain (rest looked up from reference TRBV5-1 and TRBJ2-7): KAGVTQTPRYLIKTRGQQVTLSCSPISGHRSVSWYQQTPGQGLQFLFEYFSETQRNKGNFPGRFSGRQFSNSRSEMNVSTLELGDSALYLCASSAQGSEQYFGPGTRLTVT.

The gene calls are TRBV11-2 and TRBJ1-1; weak D call: TRBD1 (6 bases). CDR1 is SGHAT and CDR2 is FQNNGV in the germline V gene. This CDR3 has 15 amino acids. Trimming left V 5 bases short and J 4 bases short, with 17 bases between. In DNA form, the CDR3 reads TGTGCCAGCAGCCCACCATCGGGGGGCCCCACTGAAGCTTTCTTT. It translates to CASSPPSGGPTEAFF.